Following are 28 T cell receptor beta chains from one sample sequenced in a study of CD8 T cells in Susac syndrome. RNA, at about 0.45 to 1 ug, was reverse transcribed with random hexamers. Each CDR3 protein is one row after TCRdb ran MiXCR on the immunoSEQ multiplex PCR reads. The sample has roughly 200,000 distinct CDR3 sequences, about 94% seen once; the top ten hold more than 0.08%. Sequencing input: CD4+ T cells from PBMCs. The origin of the receptors is a human donor with Susac syndrome.

This clonotype was detected once. This chain uses TRBV18 with TRBJ1-4; D gene uncertain. The CDR3 has 16 residues. The V gene lost 6 bases and the J gene lost 2 bases, with 16 bases spanning the gap. Per the germline V gene, CDR1 is KGHSH and CDR2 is LQKENI. Here the CDR3 reads CASSGFLTGTNEKLFF. The CDR3 bases are TGTGCCAGCTCCGGGTTCTTGACGGGGACTAATGAAAAACTGTTTTTT. The complete variable domain, with remaining parts taken from reference TRBV18 and TRBJ1-4, reads NAGVMQNPRHLVRRRGQEARLRCSPMKGHSHVYWYRQLPEEGLKFMVYLQKENIIDESGMPKERFSAEFPKEGPSILRIQQVVRGDSAAYFCASSGFLTGTNEKLFFGSGTQLSVL.

The rearrangement uses TRBV14 and TRBJ2-7; no clear D. V lost 2 bases and J lost 4, with 9 bases in between. The CDR3 loop spans 13 amino acids. Germline V gives CDR1 SGHDN, CDR2 FVKESK. CDR3 DNA: TGTGCCAGCAGCCAACCGGGCCAGTACGAGCAGTACTTC. As protein: CASSQPGQYEQYF. Full variable domain (missing parts from reference TRBV14 and TRBJ2-7): EAGVTQFPSHSVIEKGQTVTLRCDPISGHDNLYWYRRVMGKEIKFLLHFVKESKQDESGMPNNRFLAERTGGTYSTLKVQPAELEDSGVYFCASSQPGQYEQYFGPGTRLTVT.

In its sample, this clonotype was seen once. The chain has TRBV29-1 and TRBJ1-1, with D unresolved. CDR1 is SQVTM and CDR2 is ANQGSEA in the germline V gene. The germline V and J ends were trimmed by 2 bases and 0 bases, with 13 bases remaining between them. The CDR3 runs to 15 residues. In DNA form, the CDR3 reads TGCAGCGTTGAAAGACTTATACTTATGAACACTGAAGCTTTCTTT. Amino acid sequence: CSVERLILMNTEAFF.

The chain couples TRBV7-2 to TRBJ1-5; D uncertain. V was clipped by 1 base and J by 7 bases, with 11 bases between them. The germline CDR1 and CDR2 sequences are SGHTA and FQGNSA. The CDR3 covers 14 residues. The CDR3 spells CASSLEFYEQPQHF. CDR3 in DNA: TGTGCCAGCAGCTTAGAGTTCTACGAGCAGCCCCAGCATTTT.

The V gene is TRBV7-4, the J gene TRBJ1-1; TRBD1 is a possible D gene (5 bases). The germline V and J ends were trimmed by 2 bases and 9 bases, with 13 bases remaining between them. This CDR3 is 13 amino acids long. Germline CDR1 reads SGHVT; CDR2 reads SQSDAQ. The CDR3 protein is CASSLKRRVKAFF. CDR3 in DNA: TGTGCCAGCAGCTTAAAACGCAGGGTGAAAGCTTTCTTT.

The genes are TRBV12-3 or TRBV12-4 and TRBJ2-7; 11 nucleotides line up with TRBD1. Losses at the gene ends were 5 bases for V and 3 bases for J; bases not matched to a gene: 6. This CDR3 has 15 amino acids. CDR3 residues: CASSPTGTGGYEQYF. The CDR3 region has the DNA TGTGCCAGCAGTCCTACCGGGACAGGGGGCTACGAGCAGTACTTC.

This sequence joins TRBV30 and TRBJ1-3; no reliable D call. Trimming cost V 0 bases and J 3 bases, with 9 bases left between them. CDR1 is GTSNPN and CDR2 is SVGIG in the germline V gene (reference sequence). CDR3 length equals 14 residues. As DNA, the CDR3 is TGTGCCTGGAGTGTAGCCCTTATTGGAAACACCATATATTTT. The encoded protein is CAWSVALIGNTIYF.

J is TRBJ1-1 and V is TRBV20-1, with TRBD1 matching over 11 bases. Germline loops: CDR1 DFQATT, CDR2 SNEGSKA (reference sequence). The CDR3 consists of 15 residues. V was pared by 5 bases and J by 3 bases, with 8 bases of the junction left unmatched. The CDR3 sequence is CSADPRDRGDTEAFF. The CDR3 DNA is TGCAGTGCTGACCCCCGGGACAGGGGGGACACTGAAGCTTTCTTT.

The V and J genes are TRBV15 and TRBJ2-1; 10 bases align to TRBD2. V shed 0 bases, J shed 6 bases, and the junction held 14 bases outside the gene matches. This CDR3 comprises 19 residues. The germline V gene has CDR1 LNHNV and CDR2 YYDKDF (reference sequence). CDR3 region: CATSRDSILAGAGGNEQFF. The CDR3 region has the DNA TGTGCCACCAGCAGAGATTCGATTCTAGCGGGGGCGGGGGGCAATGAGCAGTTCTTC. The entire variable domain, with the rest obtained from reference TRBV15 and TRBJ2-1, is as follows: DAMVIQNPRYQVTQFGKPVTLSCSQTLNHNVMYWYQQKSSQAPKLLFHYYDKDFNNEADTPDNFQSRRPNTSFCFLDIRSPGLGDTAMYLCATSRDSILAGAGGNEQFFGPGTRLTVL.

Written as DNA, the CDR3 is TGTGCCAGTAGAGACAGGGGATCGGCCTATAATTCACCCCTCCACTTT. Protein sequence: CASRDRGSAYNSPLHF. The V gene is TRBV19, the J gene TRBJ1-6; TRBD1 matches at 8 bases. The CDR3 has 16 residues. The germline V gene has CDR1 LNHDA and CDR2 SQIVND (reference sequence). With 6 bases clipped from V and 2 bases from J, the junction kept 6 bases outside the gene matches.

The chain uses TRBV28 and TRBJ2-5; 10 bases line up with TRBD1. Germline trimming cut 6 bases from V and 0 bases from J; bases unmatched to any gene: 4. The CDR3 contains 15 residues. Germline V gene sequence: CDR1 MDHEN, CDR2 SYDVKM. Written as DNA, the CDR3 is TGTGCCAGCAGGAAAGACAGGGGGCACCAAGAGACCCAGTACTTC. Translated: CASRKDRGHQETQYF. The whole variable domain, remainder taken from reference TRBV28 and TRBJ2-5, is DVKVTQSSRYLVKRTGEKVFLECVQDMDHENMFWYRQDPGLGLRLIYFSYDVKMKEKGDIPEGYSVSREKKERFSLILESASTNQTSMYLCASRKDRGHQETQYFGPGTRLLVL.

The chain has TRBV29-1 and TRBJ1-1; D call uncertain. The CDR3 is 11 residues long. Germline lookup yields CDR1 SQVTM and CDR2 ANQGSEA. The ends were cut back, 3 bases at V and 3 bases at J, with 5 bases in the middle. The CDR3 reads CSVELDTEAFF. CDR3 DNA: TGCAGCGTTGAGTTGGACACTGAAGCTTTCTTT. Based on the CDR3 plus reference TRBV29-1 and TRBJ1-1, the full variable domain is SAVISQKPSRDICQRGTSLTIQCQVDSQVTMMFWYRQQPGQSLTLIATANQGSEATYESGFVIDKFPISRPNLTFSTLTVSNMSPEDSSIYLCSVELDTEAFFGQGTRLTVV.

This clonotype has more than one count but fewer than ten. This chain links TRBV20-1 with TRBJ2-7, with TRBD1 matching over 11 bases. CDR3 size: 14 residues. V lost 5 bases to trimming and J lost 0 bases; unmatched junction nucleotides: 3. CDR1 DFQATT and CDR2 SNEGSKA come from the germline V gene (reference sequence). The CDR3 here is CSACGQGASYEQYF. The CDR3 DNA follows: TGCAGTGCTTGTGGACAGGGGGCCTCCTACGAGCAGTACTTC.

This clonotype has just a few counts. The chain employs TRBV7-9 and TRBJ2-3; 12 bases map to TRBD2. The CDR3 is 16 amino acids. With V trimmed by 2 bases and J by 6 bases, 6 bases remained unmatched. Looked up from germline, CDR1 is SEHNR and CDR2 is FQNEAQ (reference sequence). CDR3 bases: TGTGCCAGCAGCTTACGACTAGCGGGAGCGTCGGATACGCAGTATTTT. Protein product: CASSLRLAGASDTQYF.

This clonotype came up a few times. The chain couples TRBV6-4 to TRBJ1-1, with 9 bases aligning to TRBD1. Trimming cost V 5 bases and J 5 bases; bases outside gene matches: 3. Per germline, CDR1 MRHNA and CDR2 SNTAGT. This CDR3 has 13 amino acids. In DNA form, the CDR3 reads TGTGCCAGCAGTCCCGGGACAGGGACTGAAGCTTTCTTT. This sequence encodes CASSPGTGTEAFF.

This chain connects TRBV12-3 or TRBV12-4 to TRBJ1-5; TRBD1 might be the D (5 bases). Trimming shortened V by 7 bases and J by 7 bases, and 17 bases separated the two germline ends. The CDR3 runs 14 residues. CDR3 sequence: CASTREGRGQPQHF. The CDR3 bases are TGTGCCAGCACCCGAGAGGGACGTGGCCAGCCCCAGCATTTT.

The genes are TRBV24-1 and TRBJ1-2; D is unclear. Germline V gene data show CDR1 as KGHDR and CDR2 as SFDVKD. The length of the CDR3 is 14 residues. Trimming cost V 4 bases and J 1 base, with 9 bases left between them. In DNA form, the CDR3 reads TGTGCCACCAGTGAGTCTCATCTTAACTATGGCTACACCTTC. It specifies CATSESHLNYGYTF.

The gene calls are TRBV11-1 and TRBJ2-7; no clear D. The V end lost 5 bases, the J end lost 7 bases, and 18 bases lay between the germline ends. In germline, CDR1 is SGHAT, CDR2 FQDESV (reference sequence). The CDR3 spans 14 residues. The CDR3 region is CASSPLGFVGEQYF. As DNA, the CDR3 is TGTGCCAGCAGCCCACTTGGATTTGTGGGGGAGCAGTACTTC.

The V call is TRBV20-1, the J call TRBJ1-2, with TRBD1 identical over 8 bases. This CDR3 region has 12 residues. Unmatched junction bases numbered 6, after V lost 4 bases and J lost 8 bases. The germline gives CDR1 DFQATT, CDR2 SNEGSKA (reference sequence). The CDR3 DNA sequence: TGCAGTGCTATCCCGGGACAGGTCGGCTACACCTTC. Protein product: CSAIPGQVGYTF.

V usage is TRBV9 and J usage is TRBJ2-7, with 11 bases fitting TRBD2. The CDR3 has 15 residues. Germline lookup yields CDR1 SGDLS and CDR2 YYNGEE. The J segment lost 2 bases and the V segment lost 1 base, leaving 2 bases of the junction unmatched. The CDR3 here is CASSVTSGGPYEQYF. The CDR3 DNA follows: TGTGCCAGCAGCGTAACTAGCGGGGGTCCCTACGAGCAGTACTTC.

The chain joins TRBV14 to TRBJ1-1; 9 bases are a match to TRBD1. This CDR3 contains 13 residues. Germline V gene lookup returns CDR1 SGHDN and CDR2 FVKESK. After removal of 3 bases from V and 5 bases from J, the junction contained 1 base not matched to a gene. CDR3 nucleotide sequence: TGTGCCAGCAGCCAGGGACAGGGTACTGAAGCTTTCTTT. Protein product: CASSQGQGTEAFF.

The V and J genes are TRBV5-6 and TRBJ1-1; the D gene is possibly TRBD1 (5 bases). Germline CDR1 SGHDT, CDR2 YYEEEE. V shed 0 bases and J shed 8 bases, with 11 bases lying between them. The CDR3 consists of 13 residues. CDR3 bases: TGTGCCAGCAGCTTGGCCGGGACCACGGAAGCTTTCTTT. Its translation is CASSLAGTTEAFF.

The rearrangement joins TRBV7-9 to TRBJ2-5; TRBD1 agrees at 7 bases. Trimming cost V 5 bases and J 1 base; bases outside gene matches: 7. The CDR3 has 15 amino acids. The germline V gene encodes CDR1 SEHNR and CDR2 FQNEAQ (reference sequence). The CDR3 DNA is TGTGCCAGCAGCCTTGACGGGACAGTCCAAGAGACCCAGTACTTC. It encodes CASSLDGTVQETQYF.

The chain uses TRBV2 and TRBJ2-1, with D perhaps matching TRBD1 (6 bases). The CDR3 has 16 amino acids. Trimming left V 2 bases short and J 1 base short, with 12 bases between. Germline V gene sequence: CDR1 SNHLY, CDR2 FYNNEI. CDR3 DNA sequence: TGTGCCAGCAGTGAACGCGTGGACAGATCCTACAATGAGCAGTTCTTC. This translates into CASSERVDRSYNEQFF.

This clonotype was recorded only once. This rearrangement joins TRBV7-9 to TRBJ1-2; no definite D call. V lost 5 bases and J 6 bases, leaving 16 bases between the germline ends. This CDR3 has 14 amino acids. Germline V gene data show CDR1 as SEHNR and CDR2 as FQNEAQ (reference sequence). CDR3 in amino acids: CASSPGSIINGYTF. DNA for the CDR3: TGTGCCAGCAGCCCGGGGTCGATCATTAATGGCTACACCTTC.

This clonotype has just one count. The V and J genes are TRBV4-2 and TRBJ1-1, with 10 bases matching TRBD1. The junction had 5 bases not matched to a gene; V was cut back by 3 bases and J by 10 bases. Germline V CDR1 and CDR2: LGHNA, YNFKEQ. The CDR3 spans 13 residues. CDR3 in DNA: TGTGCCAGCAGCCATGCCCGGGACAGGGGAGCTTTCTTT. It specifies CASSHARDRGAFF.

The V and J genes are TRBV4-1 and TRBJ2-5; 12 bases fit TRBD2. Germline V gene sequence: CDR1 MGHRA, CDR2 YSYEKL. V lost 2 bases and J lost 5; bases outside the gene matches: 6. The CDR3 spans 16 residues. For the CDR3, the DNA is TGCGCCAGCAGCCAAAGACTAGCGGGAGCTAGGGAGACCCAGTACTTC. It is translated as CASSQRLAGARETQYF.

This chain joins TRBV20-1 and TRBJ1-3; D may be TRBD1 (6 bases). The germline V gene encodes CDR1 DFQATT and CDR2 SNEGSKA (reference sequence). Trimming took off 0 bases at V and 0 bases at J, with 15 bases between the two ends. CDR3 length equals 17 residues. CDR3 sequence: CSARDDTGQFSGNTIYF. DNA of the CDR3: TGCAGTGCTAGAGATGATACGGGACAATTCTCTGGAAACACCATATATTTT.